A selection of T cell receptor beta chains follows, all from one sample in a study of blood T cell repertoires in COVID-19. TCRdb's copy holds only in-frame clones and misses some; the assay was immunoSEQ multiplex PCR. The table shows about 94,000 clones, with about four fifths occurring only once. Sample: peripheral blood. Source of these receptors: a human donor in a cohort sampled during active COVID-19. The CDR3 runs from the conserved cysteine through the conserved F or W. The order of the fields is D gene, J gene, V gene, clone size, CDR3 DNA, CDR3 protein. A D gene is named only where the DNA matches it firmly. For some rows the clone size is stated as once, few or many, or as a class when expanded; others skip it.

NA	TRBJ1-5	TRBV6-4	NA	TGTGCCAGCAGTGACAAAGTGGCAGTGGGCAATCAGCCCCAGCATTTT	CASSDKVAVGNQPQHF
NA	TRBJ1-1	TRBV7-3	few	TGTGCCAGCAGCTCACAGGGCTTGAACACTGAAGCTTTCTTT	CASSSQGLNTEAFF
NA	TRBJ2-6	TRBV6-2/TRBV6-3	NA	TGTGCCAGCAGTTACTCGGCGGCGAGCTCTGGGGCCAACGTCCTGACTTTC	CASSYSAASSGANVLTF
NA	TRBJ1-1	TRBV28	NA	TGTGCCATCCGCAGTAACACTGAAGCTTTCTTT	CAIRSNTEAFF
NA	TRBJ2-5	TRBV30	NA	TGTGCCTTGGGGCTGGAGGGGGAGACCCAGTACTTC	CALGLEGETQYF
TRBD1	TRBJ1-5	TRBV6-5	NA	TGTGCCAGCAGTTACGCCGGGACAGGGGGAAATCAGCCCCAGCATTTT	CASSYAGTGGNQPQHF
NA	TRBJ2-7	TRBV5-1	NA	TGCGCCAGCGGGGCGCACGGTTCCTACGAGCAGTACTTC	CASGAHGSYEQYF
TRBD1	TRBJ1-5	TRBV6-5	NA	TGTGCCAGCGTTACAGGGGGTAGGGGTCAGCCCCAGCATTTT	CASVTGGRGQPQHF
NA	TRBJ1-4	TRBV28	many	TGTGCCAGCAGGAGGACAACTAATGAAAAACTGTTTTTT	CASRRTTNEKLFF
TRBD1	TRBJ1-2	TRBV7-8	few	TGTGCCAGCAGCTTAGCGGGACAGGGGAGTTATGGCTACACCTTC	CASSLAGQGSYGYTF
TRBD1	TRBJ1-1	TRBV11-2	NA	TGTGCCAGCAGCCTTTGGGACAGGGGGGGGATTAACACTGAAGCTTTCTTT	CASSLWDRGGINTEAFF
NA	TRBJ1-5	TRBV9	NA	TGTGCCAGCAGCGTAGGAGGTTCCAATCAGCCCCAGCATTTT	CASSVGGSNQPQHF
TRBD1	TRBJ1-2	TRBV7-3	NA	TGTGCCAGCAGCTCAAGAAGCGGGACAGGGGGAGGTGGCTACACCTTC	CASSSRSGTGGGGYTF
NA	TRBJ2-7	TRBV7-8	NA	TGTGCCAGCAGCACTGGGACTTTCTACGAGCAGTACTTC	CASSTGTFYEQYF
TRBD1	TRBJ2-5	TRBV29-1	once	TGCAGCGTTTGTCCCGCCGGTCGACAGGGAGAGACCCAGTACTTC	CSVCPAGRQGETQYF
TRBD1	TRBJ1-4	TRBV9	NA	TGTGCCAGCAGCGTCGGGACAGGGGCGACTAATGAAAAACTGTTTTTT	CASSVGTGATNEKLFF
TRBD1	TRBJ2-7	TRBV6-5	NA	TGTGCCGGCGGACAGGGTCCCTACGAGCAGTACTTC	CAGGQGPYEQYF
TRBD2	TRBJ2-1	TRBV5-1	few	TGCGCCAGCAGCGTCCTAGCGGGAGGGGGCAATGAGCAGTTCTTC	CASSVLAGGGNEQFF
NA	TRBJ2-2	TRBV19	few	TGTGCCAGTAGTTACTCCGGGGAGCTGTTTTTT	CASSYSGELFF
NA	TRBJ1-6	TRBV28	NA	TGTGCCAGCAGTTTGGCTGTTAATTCACCCCTCCACTTT	CASSLAVNSPLHF
NA	TRBJ2-7	TRBV7-3	NA	TGTGCCAGCAGCCCTCGGCCAGCGAATACCTACGAGCAGTACTTC	CASSPRPANTYEQYF
NA	TRBJ1-1	TRBV19	NA	TGTGCCAGTAGTAGGGCCAACACTGAAGCTTTCTTT	CASSRANTEAFF
TRBD1	TRBJ2-7	TRBV5-6	many	TGTGCCAGCAGCTTGGTGGGGACAGGGAACTACGAGCAGTACTTC	CASSLVGTGNYEQYF
NA	TRBJ1-5	TRBV3-1/TRBV3-2	NA	TGTGCCAGCAGCCAAGACCTCAATCAGCCCCAGCATTTT	CASSQDLNQPQHF
TRBD1	TRBJ1-4	TRBV28	NA	TGTGCCAGCAGTTTATGGGGGACAGCTGATAATGAAAAACTGTTTTTT	CASSLWGTADNEKLFF
TRBD1	TRBJ2-6	TRBV19	NA	TGTGCCAGTAGTATATCTAACAGGGGGCTTGGGGCCAACGTCCTGACTTTC	CASSISNRGLGANVLTF
TRBD2	TRBJ2-5	TRBV6-5	NA	TGTGCCAGCAGTTGGGGGGGTCAAGAGACCCAGTACTTC	CASSWGGQETQYF
NA	TRBJ2-6	TRBV19	few	TGTGCCAGTAGTACCGCGTCTGGGGCCAACGTCCTGACTTTC	CASSTASGANVLTF
NA	TRBJ2-5	TRBV5-1	few	TGCGCCAGCAGCTTAGCGGCTCAAGAGACCCAGTACTTC	CASSLAAQETQYF
TRBD2	TRBJ2-5	TRBV5-1	few	TGCGCCAGCAGCTTTAGCGGGAGTAATAAGACCCAGTACTTC	CASSFSGSNKTQYF
NA	TRBJ2-7	TRBV18	NA	TGTGCCAGCTCTACCGGAGGACAGCAGGCCTACGAGCAGTACTTC	CASSTGGQQAYEQYF
TRBD2	TRBJ2-7	TRBV18	NA	TGTGCCAGTTCCACTAGCGGGAGAAACTACGAGCAGTACTTC	CASSTSGRNYEQYF
NA	TRBJ2-5	TRBV25-1	NA	TGTGCCAGCAGTGAAGGACGGGAGAGAGAAGAGACCCAGTACTTC	CASSEGREREETQYF
TRBD1	TRBJ2-7	TRBV19	NA	TGTGCCAGTAGTATCCCGACAGGGGTCGAGCAGTACTTC	CASSIPTGVEQYF
TRBD2	TRBJ2-7	TRBV3-1/TRBV3-2	once	TGTGCCAGCAGCCCCTCTAGCGGGCCCTACGAGCAGTACTTC	CASSPSSGPYEQYF
TRBD2	TRBJ2-2	TRBV3-1/TRBV3-2	NA	TGTGCCAGCAGTTGGGACTACTCGAACACCGGGGAGCTGTTTTTT	CASSWDYSNTGELFF
TRBD2	TRBJ2-7	TRBV6-5	NA	TGTGCCAGCTCCCCGAGGGGCGGGAGGAGCTACGAGCAGTACTTC	CASSPRGGRSYEQYF
NA	TRBJ1-2	TRBV6-5	NA	TGTGCCAGCACTTCGGGGGGCTCAGCGTATGGCTACACCTTC	CASTSGGSAYGYTF
NA	TRBJ1-5	TRBV27	NA	TGTGCCAGCAGTTTATTCCTTCATCAGCCCCAGCATTTT	CASSLFLHQPQHF
NA	TRBJ1-6	TRBV5-1	NA	TGCGCCAGCAGCGGGCAAGACAGCTCCTATAATTCACCCCTCCACTTT	CASSGQDSSYNSPLHF
NA	TRBJ2-7	TRBV10-1	NA	TGCGCCAGCAGTCAGGACAGAGTGTCCTACGAGCAGTACTTC	CASSQDRVSYEQYF
NA	TRBJ1-2	TRBV4-1	NA	TGCGCCAGCAGCCCTGAACAGTCAAACTATGGCTACACCTTC	CASSPEQSNYGYTF
TRBD2	TRBJ2-1	TRBV28	NA	TGTGCCAGCGGGTTAGCGGGAGCGAATGAGCAGTTCTTC	CASGLAGANEQFF
NA	TRBJ1-2	TRBV28	once	TGTGCCAGCAGTTTCCCAGACAGAAACTATGGCTACACCTTC	CASSFPDRNYGYTF
TRBD2	TRBJ2-7	TRBV30	NA	TGTGCCTGGAGTTGGACTAGCGGGAAGGGGTCCGAGCAGTACTTC	CAWSWTSGKGSEQYF
NA	TRBJ1-1	TRBV27	NA	TGTGCCAGCAGGAAAGGTACAGGGAACACTGAAGCTTTCTTT	CASRKGTGNTEAFF
NA	TRBJ1-1	TRBV18	few	TGTGCCAGCTCACGCGGGCATGAAGCTTTCTTT	CASSRGHEAFF